This T cell receptor (beta chain) was retrieved from a study of CD8 T cells in ankylosing spondylitis. Scientists made TCR beta libraries using quantitative 5'-RACE with molecular barcodes. TCRdb reprocessed the 5' RACE reads via MiXCR and lists one record per CDR3 protein. The repertoire includes some 200,000 distinct CDR3 sequences, about 7% of them detected once, and approximately 15% sits in the top ten. Study-wide points: A motif in TCR beta, a set of fewer than ten highly homologous variants, appeared characteristic of ankylosing spondylitis blood.

In this sample, this clonotype turned up many times. Its antigen is undetermined. Germline V CDR1 and CDR2: LGHNA, YSLEER. There are 18 residues in the CDR3. V lost 1 base to trimming and J lost 4 bases; unmatched junction nucleotides: 13. V usage is TRBV4-3 and J usage is TRBJ2-1; TRBD2 aligns across 7 bases. The sequence was collected from a male donor with ankylosing spondylitis. Sequencing used blood, either unsorted or a sorted T cell fraction (not recorded which). As DNA, the CDR3 is TGCGCCAGCAGCCAAGGATTAGGGAGGGGCGCTTTTTACAATGAGCAGTTCTTC. Translating it yields CASSQGLGRGAFYNEQFF.